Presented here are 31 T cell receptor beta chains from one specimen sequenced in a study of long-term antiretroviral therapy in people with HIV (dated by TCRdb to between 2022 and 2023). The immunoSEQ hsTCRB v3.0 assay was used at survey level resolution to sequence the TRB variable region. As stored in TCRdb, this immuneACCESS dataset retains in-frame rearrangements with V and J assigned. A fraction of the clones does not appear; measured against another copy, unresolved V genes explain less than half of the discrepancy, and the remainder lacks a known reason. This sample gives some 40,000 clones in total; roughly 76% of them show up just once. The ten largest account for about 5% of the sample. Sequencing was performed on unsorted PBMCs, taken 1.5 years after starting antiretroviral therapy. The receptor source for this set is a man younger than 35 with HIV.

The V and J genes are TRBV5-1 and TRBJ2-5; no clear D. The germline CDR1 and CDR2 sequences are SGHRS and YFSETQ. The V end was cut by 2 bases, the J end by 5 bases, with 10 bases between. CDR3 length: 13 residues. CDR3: CASSLGTSETQYF. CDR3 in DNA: TGCGCCAGCAGCTTAGGAACTTCTGAGACCCAGTACTTC.

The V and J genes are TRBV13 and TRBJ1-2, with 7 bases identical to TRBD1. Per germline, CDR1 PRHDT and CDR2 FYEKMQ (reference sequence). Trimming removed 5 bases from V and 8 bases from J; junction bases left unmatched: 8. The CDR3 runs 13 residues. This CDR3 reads CASSLTGLRGYTF. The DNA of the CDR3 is TGTGCCAGCAGCCTGACAGGGCTAAGAGGCTACACCTTC.

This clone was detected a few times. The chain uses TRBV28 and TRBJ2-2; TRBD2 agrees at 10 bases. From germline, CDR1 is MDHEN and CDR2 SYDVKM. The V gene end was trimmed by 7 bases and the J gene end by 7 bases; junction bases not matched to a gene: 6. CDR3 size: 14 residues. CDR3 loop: CASMASGRIGELFF. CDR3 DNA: TGTGCCAGCATGGCTAGCGGGAGAATCGGGGAGCTGTTTTTT.

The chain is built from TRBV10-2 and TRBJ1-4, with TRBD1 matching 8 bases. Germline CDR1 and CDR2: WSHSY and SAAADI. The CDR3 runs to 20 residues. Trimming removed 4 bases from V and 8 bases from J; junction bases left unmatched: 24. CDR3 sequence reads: CASSGRSSMVTGDQVEKLFF. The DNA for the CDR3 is TGCGCCAGCAGTGGACGTAGTTCCATGGTGACAGGGGACCAGGTGGAAAAACTGTTTTTT.

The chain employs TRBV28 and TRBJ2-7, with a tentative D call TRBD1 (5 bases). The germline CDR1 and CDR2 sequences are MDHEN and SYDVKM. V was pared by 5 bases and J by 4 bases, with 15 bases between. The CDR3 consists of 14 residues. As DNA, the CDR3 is TGTGCCAGCAGTCCGCCTCGACAGCCTTACGAGCAGTACTTC. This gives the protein CASSPPRQPYEQYF.

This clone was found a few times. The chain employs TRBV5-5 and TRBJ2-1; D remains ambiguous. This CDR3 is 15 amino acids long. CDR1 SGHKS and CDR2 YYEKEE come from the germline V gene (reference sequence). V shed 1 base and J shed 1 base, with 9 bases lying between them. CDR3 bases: TGTGCCAGCAGCTTGTACGAAGGGTCCTACAATGAGCAGTTCTTC. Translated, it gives CASSLYEGSYNEQFF.

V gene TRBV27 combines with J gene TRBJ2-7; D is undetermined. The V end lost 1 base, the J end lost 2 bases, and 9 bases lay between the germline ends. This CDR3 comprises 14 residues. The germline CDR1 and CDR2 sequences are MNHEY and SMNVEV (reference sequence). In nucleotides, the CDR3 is TGTGCCAGCAGTTTATTCAGCAGCGCCTACGAGCAGTACTTC. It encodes CASSLFSSAYEQYF.

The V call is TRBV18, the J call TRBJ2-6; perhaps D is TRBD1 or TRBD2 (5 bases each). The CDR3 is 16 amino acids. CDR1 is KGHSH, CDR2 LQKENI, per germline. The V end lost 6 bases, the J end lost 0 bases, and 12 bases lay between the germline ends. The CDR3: CASSIRGASGANVLTF. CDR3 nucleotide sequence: TGTGCCAGCTCCATTCGGGGCGCCTCTGGGGCCAACGTCCTGACTTTC.

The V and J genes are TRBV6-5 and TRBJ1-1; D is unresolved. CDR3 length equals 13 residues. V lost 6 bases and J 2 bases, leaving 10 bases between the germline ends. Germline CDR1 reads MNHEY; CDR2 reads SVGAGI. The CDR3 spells CASRLDFNTEAFF. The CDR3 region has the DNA TGTGCCAGCAGGCTGGACTTTAACACTGAAGCTTTCTTT.

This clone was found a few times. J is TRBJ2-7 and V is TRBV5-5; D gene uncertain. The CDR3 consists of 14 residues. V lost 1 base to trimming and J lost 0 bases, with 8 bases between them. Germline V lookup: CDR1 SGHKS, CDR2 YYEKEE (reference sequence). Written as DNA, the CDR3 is TGTGCCAGCAGCTTGTCTTACAGCTCCTACGAGCAGTACTTC. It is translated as CASSLSYSSYEQYF. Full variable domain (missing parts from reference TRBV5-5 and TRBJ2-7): DAGVTQSPTHLIKTRGQQVTLRCSPISGHKSVSWYQQVLGQGPQFIFQYYEKEERGRGNFPDRFSARQFPNYSSELNVNALLLGDSALYLCASSLSYSSYEQYFGPGTRLTVT.

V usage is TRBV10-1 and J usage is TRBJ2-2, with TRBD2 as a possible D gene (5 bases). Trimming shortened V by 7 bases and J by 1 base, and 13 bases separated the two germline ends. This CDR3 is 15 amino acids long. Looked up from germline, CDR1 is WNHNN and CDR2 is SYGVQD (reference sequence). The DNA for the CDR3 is TGCGCCAGCAATAACGGAGGTATGAACACCGGGGAGCTGTTTTTT. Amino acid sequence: CASNNGGMNTGELFF.

DNA of the CDR3: TGTGCCAGCAGTTTATATAGCTCCTACAATGAGCAGTTCTTC. Translating gives CASSLYSSYNEQFF. The V call is TRBV28, the J call TRBJ2-1; D unclear. From germline, CDR1 is MDHEN and CDR2 SYDVKM. The CDR3 runs to 14 residues. Between the trimmed V and J ends, which lost 1 base and 0 bases, there was a span of 4 bases.

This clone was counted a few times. The CDR3 DNA is TGTGCCAGCACCCCAACAGGGGGTAAAATTGTACAGTACTTC. Protein: CASTPTGGKIVQYF. V and J are TRBV6-5 and TRBJ2-7; 8 bases fit TRBD1. Germline lookup yields CDR1 MNHEY and CDR2 SVGAGI. The CDR3 length is 14 residues. Trimming at V came to 7 bases and at J to 10 bases, leaving 15 bases not matched to a gene.

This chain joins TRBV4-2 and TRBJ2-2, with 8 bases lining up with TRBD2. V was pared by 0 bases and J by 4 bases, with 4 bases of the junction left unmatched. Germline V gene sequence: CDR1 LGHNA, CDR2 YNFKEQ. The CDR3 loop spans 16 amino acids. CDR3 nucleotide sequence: TGTGCCAGCAGCCAAGATCCCAGCGGGAGCACCGGGGAGCTGTTTTTT. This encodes CASSQDPSGSTGELFF.

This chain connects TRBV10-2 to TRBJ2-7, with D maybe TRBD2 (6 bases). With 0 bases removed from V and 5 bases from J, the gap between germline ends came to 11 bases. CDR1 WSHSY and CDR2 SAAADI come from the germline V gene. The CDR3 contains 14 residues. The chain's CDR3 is CASSESTSRDEQYF. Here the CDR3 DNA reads TGCGCCAGCAGTGAGTCTACTAGCAGAGACGAGCAGTACTTC.

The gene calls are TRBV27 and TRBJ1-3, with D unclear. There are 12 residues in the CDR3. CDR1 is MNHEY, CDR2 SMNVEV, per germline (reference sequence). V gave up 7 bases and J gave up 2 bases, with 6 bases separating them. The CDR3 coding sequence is TGTGCCAGCACGGGCCCTGGAAACACCATATATTTT. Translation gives CASTGPGNTIYF.

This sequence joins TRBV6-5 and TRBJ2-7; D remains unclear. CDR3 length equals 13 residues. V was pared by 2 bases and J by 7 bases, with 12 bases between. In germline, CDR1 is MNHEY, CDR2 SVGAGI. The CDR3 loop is CASSYDRSSEQYF. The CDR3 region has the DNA TGTGCCAGCAGTTACGATAGGTCGTCAGAGCAGTACTTC.

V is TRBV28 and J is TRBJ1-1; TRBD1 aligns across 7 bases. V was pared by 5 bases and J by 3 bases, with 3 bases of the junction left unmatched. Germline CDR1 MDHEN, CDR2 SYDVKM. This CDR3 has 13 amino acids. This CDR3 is CASSPGGYTEAFF. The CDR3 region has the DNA TGTGCCAGCAGTCCAGGGGGGTACACTGAAGCTTTCTTT.

The DNA for the CDR3 is TGTGCCAGCAGCTTTTTGGGTCCGAGACTAGCGGGAGGGAGGAAGACCCAGTACTTC. This sequence encodes CASSFLGPRLAGGRKTQYF. The rearrangement links TRBV5-5 to TRBJ2-5, with TRBD2 identical over 14 bases. The CDR3 sequence is 19 residues long. V lost 2 bases to trimming and J lost 6 bases; unmatched junction nucleotides: 15. Germline CDR1 reads SGHKS; CDR2 reads YYEKEE (reference sequence).

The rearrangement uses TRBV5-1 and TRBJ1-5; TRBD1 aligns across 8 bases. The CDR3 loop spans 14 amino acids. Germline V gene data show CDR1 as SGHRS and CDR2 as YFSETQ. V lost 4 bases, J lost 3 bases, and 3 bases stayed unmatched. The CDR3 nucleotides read TGCGCCAGCAGCGCGACAGGGGACAATCAGCCCCAGCATTTT. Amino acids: CASSATGDNQPQHF.

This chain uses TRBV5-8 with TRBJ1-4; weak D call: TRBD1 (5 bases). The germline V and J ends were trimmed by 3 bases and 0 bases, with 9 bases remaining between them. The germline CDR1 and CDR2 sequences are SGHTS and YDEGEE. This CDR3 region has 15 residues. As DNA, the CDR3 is TGTGCCAGCAGCTGGGGACGGCCAACTAATGAAAAACTGTTTTTT. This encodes CASSWGRPTNEKLFF.

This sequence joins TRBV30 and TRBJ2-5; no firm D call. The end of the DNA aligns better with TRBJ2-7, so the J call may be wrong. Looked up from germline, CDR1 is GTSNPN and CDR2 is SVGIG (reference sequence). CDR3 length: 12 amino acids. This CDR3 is CAWKSSPHEQYF. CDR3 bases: TGTGCCTGGAAATCTAGTCCCCACGAGCAGTACTTC.

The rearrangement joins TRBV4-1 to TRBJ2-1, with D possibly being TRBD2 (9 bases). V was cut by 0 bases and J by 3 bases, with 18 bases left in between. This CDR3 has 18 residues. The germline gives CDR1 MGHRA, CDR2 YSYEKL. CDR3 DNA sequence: TGCGCCAGCAGCCAAGATCTAGCGGGGACAGGAAGCTACAATGAGCAGTTCTTC. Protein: CASSQDLAGTGSYNEQFF.

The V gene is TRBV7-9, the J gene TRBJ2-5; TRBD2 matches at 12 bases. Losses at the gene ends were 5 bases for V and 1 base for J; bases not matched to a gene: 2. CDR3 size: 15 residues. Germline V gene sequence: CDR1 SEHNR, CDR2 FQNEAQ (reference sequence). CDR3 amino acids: CASSPGLAGQETQYF. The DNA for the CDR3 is TGTGCCAGCAGCCCGGGACTAGCGGGCCAAGAGACCCAGTACTTC.

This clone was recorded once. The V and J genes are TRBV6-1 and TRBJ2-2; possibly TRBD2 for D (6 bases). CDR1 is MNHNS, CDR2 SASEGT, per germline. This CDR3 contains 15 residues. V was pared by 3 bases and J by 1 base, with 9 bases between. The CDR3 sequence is CASSDLRENTGELFF. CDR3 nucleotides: TGTGCCAGCAGTGACTTGCGGGAGAACACCGGGGAGCTGTTTTTT.

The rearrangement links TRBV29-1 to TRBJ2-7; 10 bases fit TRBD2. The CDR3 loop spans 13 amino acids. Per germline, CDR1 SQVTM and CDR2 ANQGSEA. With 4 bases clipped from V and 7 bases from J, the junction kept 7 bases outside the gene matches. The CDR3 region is CSVGLAGVGEQYF. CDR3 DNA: TGCAGCGTTGGCCTAGCGGGAGTAGGTGAGCAGTACTTC.

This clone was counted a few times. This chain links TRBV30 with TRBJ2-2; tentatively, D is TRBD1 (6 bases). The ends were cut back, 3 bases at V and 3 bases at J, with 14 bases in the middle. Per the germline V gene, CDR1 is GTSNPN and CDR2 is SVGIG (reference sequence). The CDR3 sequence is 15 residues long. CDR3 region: CAWSPTGRDTGELFF. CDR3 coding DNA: TGTGCCTGGAGCCCGACAGGTCGGGACACCGGGGAGCTGTTTTTT.

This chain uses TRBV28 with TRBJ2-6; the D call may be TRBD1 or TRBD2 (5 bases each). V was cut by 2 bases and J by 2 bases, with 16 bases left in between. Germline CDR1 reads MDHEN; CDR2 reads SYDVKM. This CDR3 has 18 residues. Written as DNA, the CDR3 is TGTGCCAGCAGTTTAGTTCCGGGACGGGGAACTGGGGCCAACGTCCTGACTTTC. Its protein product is CASSLVPGRGTGANVLTF.

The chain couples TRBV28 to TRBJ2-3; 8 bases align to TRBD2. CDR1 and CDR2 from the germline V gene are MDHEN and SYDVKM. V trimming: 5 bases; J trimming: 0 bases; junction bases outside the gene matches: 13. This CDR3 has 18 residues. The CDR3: CASSLSRGRFPSTDTQYF. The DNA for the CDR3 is TGTGCCAGCAGTCTCTCCCGCGGGAGGTTCCCTAGCACAGATACGCAGTATTTT.

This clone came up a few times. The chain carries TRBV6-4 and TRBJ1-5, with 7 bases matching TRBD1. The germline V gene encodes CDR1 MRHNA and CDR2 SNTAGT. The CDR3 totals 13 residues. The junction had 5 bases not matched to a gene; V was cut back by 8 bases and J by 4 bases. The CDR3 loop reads CASDRVTNQPQHF. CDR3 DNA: TGTGCCAGCGACAGGGTAACAAATCAGCCCCAGCATTTT.

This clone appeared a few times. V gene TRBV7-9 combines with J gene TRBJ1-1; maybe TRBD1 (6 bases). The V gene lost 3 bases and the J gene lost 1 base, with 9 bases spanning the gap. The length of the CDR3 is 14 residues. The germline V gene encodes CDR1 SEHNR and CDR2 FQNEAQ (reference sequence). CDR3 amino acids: CASSFLDRNTEAFF. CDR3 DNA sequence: TGTGCCAGCAGCTTCCTGGACAGGAACACTGAAGCTTTCTTT.